Sequencing of this TCR beta chain was carried out in a study of OX40 agonist ivuxolimab in advanced cancers. Study-wide results and caveats: Normalized expansion of T-cell clones was also low for some nonresponders.

A word on this clone: Its cognate antigen is unknown.

TCRdb's copy holds only in-frame clones and misses some; the assay was immunoSEQ multiplex PCR. The data contain tens of thousands of clones, around nine tenths of them singletons. Looked up from germline, CDR1 is MNHEY and CDR2 is SVGAGI. V gave up 4 bases and J gave up 3 bases; unmatched junction bases: 8. The length of the CDR3 is 16 residues. The chain uses TRBV6-5 and TRBJ2-3; 9 bases are a match to TRBD1. This sequence was found in an adult with an advanced solid tumor such as melanoma, head and neck, liver or kidney cancer. The specimen was CD4+ or CD8+ T cells sorted from blood, collected in a trial of the OX40 agonist ivuxolimab. The CDR3 DNA sequence: TGTGCCAGCAGTTTCAACGGACAGGGGAGAACAGATACGCAGTATTTT. The encoded protein is CASSFNGQGRTDTQYF.